These 13 T cell receptor beta chains were sequenced from one sample in a study of cytomegalovirus exposure and HLA in healthy donors. PCR used 60 Vbeta primers and 13 Jbeta primers. Produced via immunoSEQ multiplex PCR; TCRdb's table is partial and in-frame only. The table includes 100,000 to 150,000 clones, approximately 87% detected once. The sequenced sample consisted of PBMCs. The receptors come from a man aged 35 to 55 in good health and CMV-seronegative.

V usage is TRBV6-1 and J usage is TRBJ1-2; 7 positions match TRBD1. After removal of 2 bases from V and 8 bases from J, the junction contained 8 bases not matched to a gene. Looked up from germline, CDR1 is MNHNS and CDR2 is SASEGT. There are 14 residues in the CDR3. CDR3 region: CASSEHDRVKGYTF. The CDR3 region has the DNA TGTGCCAGCAGTGAACATGACAGGGTGAAAGGCTACACCTTC.

The chain is built from TRBV2 and TRBJ1-5, with a tentative D call TRBD1 (6 bases). Per germline, CDR1 SNHLY and CDR2 FYNNEI. The CDR3 runs 13 residues. Trimming removed 7 bases at V and 2 bases at J, with 9 bases between. CDR3 protein: CASTGVGNQPQHF. The DNA for the CDR3 is TGTGCCAGCACAGGGGTGGGCAATCAGCCCCAGCATTTT.

This chain connects TRBV5-1 to TRBJ2-7, with 12 nucleotides matching TRBD2. The ends lost 4 bases at V and 6 bases at J; junction bases unmatched: 8. The CDR3 spans 15 residues. Germline values: CDR1 SGHRS, CDR2 YFSETQ. The CDR3 region has the DNA TGCGCCAGCAGCGCGACTAGCGGGAGCGGCGGCGAGCAGTACTTC. Protein sequence: CASSATSGSGGEQYF.

This clone has only a few counts. This rearrangement joins TRBV9 to TRBJ1-4; 7 nucleotides align to TRBD1. The CDR3 length is 15 residues. J lost 4 bases, V lost 7 bases, and 10 bases had no gene match. CDR1 is SGDLS, CDR2 YYNGEE, per germline. In DNA form, the CDR3 reads TGTGCCAGCGGGCCCCGGGACAGCTTTAATGAAAAACTGTTTTTT. Amino acids: CASGPRDSFNEKLFF.

The chain uses TRBV7-3 and TRBJ2-7; D ambiguous. The CDR3 is made up of 13 amino acids. Looked up from germline, CDR1 is SGHTA and CDR2 is FQGTGA. The V end lost 3 bases, the J end lost 0 bases, and 6 bases lay between the germline ends. DNA for the CDR3: TGTGCCAGCAGCTTGGGCAACTCCTACGAGCAGTACTTC. Amino acids: CASSLGNSYEQYF.

The chain employs TRBV7-3 and TRBJ2-2; D remains ambiguous. Per germline, CDR1 SGHTA and CDR2 FQGTGA. Trimming stripped 4 bases from V and 4 bases from J, with 4 bases between. The CDR3 has 12 residues. Here the CDR3 DNA reads TGTGCCAGCAGCTCGTTCACCGGGGAGCTGTTTTTT. This encodes CASSSFTGELFF. The whole variable domain, filled in from reference TRBV7-3 and TRBJ2-2, reads GAGVSQTPSNKVTEKGKYVELRCDPISGHTALYWYRQSLGQGPEFLIYFQGTGAADDSGLPNDRFFAVRPEGSVSTLKIQRTERGDSAVYLCASSSFTGELFFGEGSRLTVL.

This clone was seen just once. The chain is built from TRBV5-1 and TRBJ1-2; TRBD1 is a possible D gene (6 bases). Trimming took off 1 base at V and 6 bases at J, with 16 bases between the two ends. This CDR3 region has 15 residues. CDR1 is SGHRS, CDR2 YFSETQ, per germline. CDR3: CASSLIPGQGNGYTF. In nucleotides, the CDR3 is TGCGCCAGCAGCTTGATCCCGGGGCAGGGGAATGGCTACACCTTC.

The chain employs TRBV9 and TRBJ2-7, with 9 positions matching TRBD1. CDR3 length: 15 amino acids. Germline loops: CDR1 SGDLS, CDR2 YYNGEE. The junction had 8 bases not matched to a gene; V was cut back by 3 bases and J by 4 bases. CDR3 DNA sequence: TGTGCCAGCAGCGAGGGGGACAGGGCTTTGTACGAGCAGTACTTC. Its protein is CASSEGDRALYEQYF.

This sequence joins TRBV7-2 and TRBJ2-7; 9 bases map to TRBD2. V gave up 2 bases and J gave up 4 bases; unmatched junction bases: 3. Germline V lookup: CDR1 SGHTA, CDR2 FQGNSA. CDR3 length equals 14 residues. This CDR3 is CASSLQTSGYEQYF. The CDR3 DNA reads TGTGCCAGCAGCTTACAGACTAGCGGATACGAGCAGTACTTC.

This clone was detected only once. Sequence at one end of the junction differs from germline and may be a read error. This chain connects TRBV7-7 to TRBJ2-5; possibly TRBD1 for D (5 bases). Germline V gene sequence: CDR1 SSHAT, CDR2 FNYEAQ (reference sequence). The CDR3 has 14 residues. CDR3 nucleotides: TGTGCTAGCAGCTTAGTTTTGGGGCTTGAGACCCAGTACTTC. This gives the protein CASSLVLGLETQYF.

The chain couples TRBV19 to TRBJ1-5, with a weak D call TRBD1 (5 bases). V was trimmed by 3 bases and J by 0 bases, leaving 9 bases between them. This CDR3 contains 15 residues. Germline V gene lookup returns CDR1 LNHDA and CDR2 SQIVND (reference sequence). CDR3 residues: CASSIGRASNQPQHF. The DNA for the CDR3 is TGTGCCAGTAGTATCGGCAGGGCTAGCAATCAGCCCCAGCATTTT. Together with reference TRBV19 and TRBJ1-5, the CDR3 gives the full variable domain: DGGITQSPKYLFRKEGQNVTLSCEQNLNHDAMYWYRQDPGQGLRLIYYSQIVNDFQKGDIAEGYSVSREKKESFPLTVTSAQKNPTAFYLCASSIGRASNQPQHFGDGTRLSIL.

The chain employs TRBV18 and TRBJ1-4; 7 bases match TRBD1. This CDR3 has 15 residues. CDR1 and CDR2 (germline): KGHSH, LQKENI. V trimming: 6 bases; J trimming: 7 bases; junction bases outside the gene matches: 11. The CDR3 protein is CASSLNRGLGEKLFF. In DNA form, the CDR3 reads TGTGCCAGCTCCCTGAACAGGGGTCTTGGTGAAAAACTGTTTTTT.

The chain's CDR3 is CASREQNEKLFF. The CDR3 DNA reads as TGTGCCAGCAGGGAACAGAATGAAAAACTGTTTTTT. The chain uses TRBV2 and TRBJ1-4; no definite D call. Germline CDR1 SNHLY, CDR2 FYNNEI. Between the trimmed V and J ends, which lost 6 bases and 5 bases, there was a span of 7 bases. The CDR3 has 12 residues.